These 5 T cell receptor beta chains were sequenced from one sample in a study of Graves' ophthalmopathy and Graves' hyperthyroidism. The study amplified TCR beta CDR3 regions using RNA transcripts. The workflow started with a first-round RT-PCR run with HTBI primers and then moved on to a second-round multiplex PCR. One entry per CDR3 protein, called by TCRdb with MiXCR from the multiplex PCR reads. The sample includes about 400,000 distinct CDR3 sequences, around 17% seen only once; the top ten take 1.5% to 2%. Input material: peripheral blood. The receptors were sampled from a woman aged 18-29 years with Graves' ophthalmopathy.

This clonotype occurred many times. The rearrangement joins TRBV6-2 or TRBV6-3 to TRBJ2-7, with TRBD1 matching 9 bases. Unmatched junction bases numbered 8, after V lost 5 bases and J lost 3 bases. In germline, CDR1 is MNHEY, CDR2 SVGEGT. The CDR3 length is 15 residues. The CDR3 DNA sequence: TGTGCCAGCAGTCCTGGGACAGGGAGATTCTACGAGCAGTACTTC. Its translation is CASSPGTGRFYEQYF.

In this sample, this clonotype turned up many times. J is TRBJ2-7 and V is TRBV11-2; the match to TRBD2 covers 13 bases. Germline assignment: CDR1 SGHAT and CDR2 FQNNGV. This CDR3 comprises 18 residues. The trim removed 4 bases at V and 0 bases at J, leaving 9 bases unmatched. CDR3 region: CASSYHLLAGGSSYEQYF. The DNA of the CDR3 is TGTGCCAGCAGCTACCACTTACTAGCGGGAGGGAGCTCCTACGAGCAGTACTTC.

A note on this clonotype: A junction end diverges from the germline sequence, so it may reflect a read error. The gene calls are TRBV5-1 and TRBJ1-3; 9 positions agree with TRBD1. The CDR3 totals 17 residues. Germline-derived CDR1 and CDR2 are SGHRS and YFSETQ. The DNA for the CDR3 is TGCGCCAGCAGCTCAAACCCGGGACAGGGTTCTGGAACCACCATATATTTT. It translates to CASSSNPGQGSGTTIYF.

Ten or more counts support this clonotype. The chain links TRBV25-1 to TRBJ2-7, with 13 bases that match TRBD2. The CDR3 is 16 residues long. The trim removed 5 bases at V and 1 base at J, leaving 5 bases unmatched. The germline V gene encodes CDR1 MGHDK and CDR2 SYGVNS. The CDR3 DNA follows: TGTGCCAGCAGTTCGTGGGGACTAGCGGGATCCTACGAGCAGTACTTC. Translated: CASSSWGLAGSYEQYF.

This clonotype was seen at least ten times. V is TRBV28 and J is TRBJ1-3, with D possibly TRBD1 on 6 matching bases. V was pared by 3 bases and J by 5 bases, with 20 bases between. The CDR3 is 17 amino acids. Per germline, CDR1 MDHEN and CDR2 SYDVKM. CDR3 in DNA: TGTGCCAGCAGTTTTCCTGGACAGCCCCATTCTCGAAACACCATATATTTT. Translation: CASSFPGQPHSRNTIYF.